These T cell receptor beta chains were read from a single sample in a study of CD8 T cells in Susac syndrome. Each CDR3 protein is one row after TCRdb ran MiXCR on the immunoSEQ multiplex PCR reads. The sample includes 45,000 to 60,000 distinct CDR3 sequences, approximately 92% of them seen just once. Sequenced: CD8+ T cells from PBMCs. These receptors were obtained from a human donor in good health. Both conserved end residues are part of each CDR3.

J gene: TRBJ1-1
V gene: TRBV11-2
CDR3 protein: CASSSREDEAFF

J gene: TRBJ2-7
V gene: TRBV20-1
CDR3 protein: CSVPREDSYEQYF

J gene: TRBJ2-1
V gene: TRBV4-1
CDR3 protein: CASSQTSGRTNEQFF

J gene: TRBJ2-7
V gene: TRBV7-8
CDR3 protein: CASSLGGTSAYEQYF

J gene: TRBJ2-7
V gene: TRBV19
CDR3 protein: CASSGPGQGTMEQYF

J gene: TRBJ2-5
V gene: TRBV6-5
CDR3 protein: CASSYSVTGAVETQYF

J gene: TRBJ2-3
V gene: TRBV30
CDR3 protein: CAWSHSAGGDTQYF

J gene: TRBJ1-2
V gene: TRBV12-3/TRBV12-4
CDR3 protein: CASSLRVSNYGYTF

J gene: TRBJ1-2
V gene: TRBV13
CDR3 protein: CASSPANYGYTF

J gene: TRBJ1-1
V gene: TRBV6-4
CDR3 protein: CASSDSPGQGNTEAFF

J gene: TRBJ1-2
V gene: TRBV5-1
CDR3 protein: CASSSNPGGGEVWYGYTF

J gene: TRBJ1-2
V gene: TRBV19
CDR3 protein: CASSLRPGQGSYGYTF

J gene: TRBJ2-1
V gene: TRBV12-3/TRBV12-4
CDR3 protein: CASSMGGYEQFF

J gene: TRBJ1-1
V gene: TRBV13
CDR3 protein: CASSFPNTEAFF

J gene: TRBJ2-7
V gene: TRBV7-2
CDR3 protein: CASSPGGIGYEQYF

J gene: TRBJ1-1
V gene: TRBV30
CDR3 protein: CAWTIGPGTGTEAFF

J gene: TRBJ2-7
V gene: TRBV7-2
CDR3 protein: CASSLGPATSTYEQYF

J gene: TRBJ1-5
V gene: TRBV18
CDR3 protein: CASADDRGYSNQPQHF

J gene: TRBJ2-5
V gene: TRBV3-1
CDR3 protein: CASSQVMGLAGQETQYF

J gene: TRBJ2-7
V gene: TRBV3-1
CDR3 protein: CASSQDPGQFYEQYF

J gene: TRBJ2-7
V gene: TRBV7-9
CDR3 protein: CASSLGQSASYEQYF

J gene: TRBJ2-1
V gene: TRBV27
CDR3 protein: CATGLTGVYNEQFF